This entry is about one T cell receptor beta chain. Germline CDR1 reads LGHDT; CDR2 reads YNNKEL (reference sequence). The junction had 9 bases not matched to a gene; V was cut back by 4 bases and J by 3 bases. This CDR3 has 18 residues. This sample is part of a study of blood T cell repertoires in COVID-19. In the study overall: Both acute and convalescent COVID-19 samples were obtained from the United States, Italy and Spain. The analysed material was cDNA or gDNA that came from T cells, B-cell-depleted T cells, or PBMCs.

Authors' data handling: For nucleated cells, counts were estimated from reference gene primer amplification. The table came from immunoSEQ multiplex PCR; TCRdb's copy has only in-frame clones and leaves some out. Clonal size and the V and J genes are those of that table, whereas D and trimming came from the DNA. The table has 60,000 to 80,000 clones, about 82% seen once. The sequence came from a man between 45 and 60 years old with acute or convalescent COVID-19. Source material: peripheral blood. The chain is built from TRBV3-1 (or the pseudogene TRBV3-2) and TRBJ2-2; TRBD2 aligns across 12 bases. The CDR3 is CASSPYGLAGSYTGELFF. The CDR3 nucleotides are TGTGCCAGCAGCCCATATGGACTAGCGGGATCTTACACCGGGGAGCTGTTTTTT.